Listed here are 24 T cell receptor beta chains from one sample, sequenced in a study of Ad26.COV2.S vaccination and SARS-CoV-2 variants (dated by TCRdb to 2020 to 2022). The treatment or condition label, as the study defines it: around 19 received Ad26.COV2.S at low or high dose, single or two shots; about 5 received placebo; per-sample allocation not given. For vaccine and placebo recipients, the sequenced repertoires came from samples collected on day 63 after the first injection. The library was produced with the immunoSEQ multiplex PCR assay. TCRdb provides this immuneACCESS table in a form limited to in-frame rearrangements. Some clones are lacking; in checked studies, under half of them reflect an unresolved V gene, and why the rest are absent is not known. The sample includes about 330,000 clones, with roughly 90% observed a single time. The ten largest clones take up around 5.5% of the sample.

This specimen consisted of peripheral blood, obtained in a trial of Ad26.COV2.S vaccine versus placebo. The receptors derive from a person aged 18-65 years who received the Ad26.COV2.S COVID-19 vaccine or a placebo.

V is TRBV27 and J is TRBJ1-1; a weak D match, TRBD1 (5 bases). Per the germline V gene, CDR1 is MNHEY and CDR2 is SMNVEV (reference sequence). The CDR3 spans 12 residues. V was shortened by 4 bases and J by 8 bases, with 11 bases between the two germline ends. The CDR3 sequence is CASSWGGEEAFF. The CDR3 region has the DNA TGTGCCAGCAGTTGGGGGGGGGAGGAAGCTTTCTTT.

The chain employs TRBV27 and TRBJ1-6; no clear D. The ends were cut back, 5 bases at V and 8 bases at J, with 10 bases in the middle. Looked up from germline, CDR1 is MNHEY and CDR2 is SMNVEV (reference sequence). The length of the CDR3 is 13 residues. CDR3 DNA: TGTGCCAGCAGTCCCCGACCCGATTCACCCCTCCACTTT. Translation: CASSPRPDSPLHF.

The chain has TRBV3-1 (or the pseudogene TRBV3-2) and TRBJ1-5, with TRBD1 matching 11 bases. Germline values: CDR1 LGHDT, CDR2 YNNKEL (reference sequence). This CDR3 comprises 13 residues. V was pared by 8 bases and J by 6 bases, with 3 bases of the junction left unmatched. CDR3 loop: CASGDRGTQPQHF. DNA for the CDR3: TGTGCCAGCGGGGACAGGGGGACTCAGCCCCAGCATTTT.

V usage is TRBV18 and J usage is TRBJ1-4; D is undetermined. Trimming took off 2 bases at V and 8 bases at J, with 9 bases between the two ends. This CDR3 has 13 residues. CDR1 and CDR2 from the germline V gene are KGHSH and LQKENI. The CDR3 DNA sequence: TGTGCCAGCTCACCATACAGTGGGGAAAAACTGTTTTTT. This sequence encodes CASSPYSGEKLFF.

This clone has a single count. The chain recombines TRBV9 with TRBJ2-5; D remains ambiguous. Trimming removed 0 bases at V and 1 base at J, with 7 bases between. Germline V gives CDR1 SGDLS, CDR2 YYNGEE. CDR3 size: 14 residues. This chain's CDR3 is CASSVGSRQETQYF. The CDR3 DNA follows: TGTGCCAGCAGCGTAGGTTCCCGCCAAGAGACCCAGTACTTC.

This sequence joins TRBV6-5 and TRBJ2-3, with D possibly matching TRBD2 (6 bases). Germline loops: CDR1 MNHEY, CDR2 SVGAGI. The germline V and J ends were trimmed by 2 bases and 0 bases, with 12 bases remaining between them. This CDR3 spans 16 amino acids. Here the CDR3 reads CASSYGSGTSTDTQYF. CDR3 sequence (DNA): TGTGCCAGCAGTTACGGCTCGGGGACTAGCACAGATACGCAGTATTTT.

This chain uses TRBV10-3 with TRBJ1-4; 9 bases fit TRBD1. This CDR3 region has 14 residues. V shed 6 bases and J 8 bases; nucleotides not matched to a gene: 7. Germline values: CDR1 ENHRY, CDR2 SYGVKD. CDR3 in amino acids: CAISRGQGWEKLFF. The CDR3 DNA reads as TGTGCCATCAGCCGGGGACAGGGTTGGGAAAAACTGTTTTTT.

Here the CDR3 reads CATMGTGGNQPQHF. Here the CDR3 DNA reads TGTGCCACTATGGGGACAGGGGGGAATCAGCCCCAGCATTTT. The chain carries TRBV7-9 and TRBJ1-5; 11 nucleotides align to TRBD1. This CDR3 comprises 14 residues. The V gene's germline CDR1 is SEHNR and CDR2 FQNEAQ (reference sequence). The J segment lost 4 bases and the V segment lost 10 bases, leaving 6 bases of the junction unmatched.

The chain carries TRBV29-1 and TRBJ2-5, with TRBD1 matching 9 bases. Trimming cost V 8 bases and J 3 bases; bases outside gene matches: 10. Germline CDR1 SQVTM, CDR2 ANQGSEA. The CDR3 length is 14 residues. This chain's CDR3 is CSFARTGVKETQYF. CDR3 nucleotides: TGCAGCTTCGCCCGGACAGGGGTTAAAGAGACCCAGTACTTC.

This CDR3 reads CASSMSGGWTGELFF. CDR3 nucleotide sequence: TGTGCCAGCAGTATGTCAGGGGGGTGGACCGGGGAGCTGTTTTTT. The chain uses TRBV28 and TRBJ2-2, with D maybe TRBD1 (7 bases). The CDR3 runs to 15 residues. The V gene's germline CDR1 is MDHEN and CDR2 SYDVKM. V lost 5 bases to trimming and J lost 5 bases, with 15 bases between them.

The V call is TRBV29-1, the J call TRBJ1-2; tentative D call: TRBD1 (6 bases). The CDR3 loop spans 13 amino acids. Trimming shortened V by 3 bases and J by 7 bases, and 15 bases separated the two germline ends. The germline gives CDR1 SQVTM, CDR2 ANQGSEA. CDR3 amino acids: CSVDVEGVGGYTF. In nucleotides, the CDR3 is TGCAGCGTTGATGTGGAGGGGGTTGGTGGCTACACCTTC.

There are a few counts of this clone. The V call is TRBV12-3 or TRBV12-4, the J call TRBJ2-7; a possible D gene is TRBD2 (6 bases). The CDR3 has 12 residues. Trimming removed 6 bases at V and 2 bases at J, with 8 bases between. The CDR3 reads CASSRGTYEQYF. The CDR3, as DNA: TGTGCCAGCAGCCGCGGGACCTACGAGCAGTACTTC.

This clone was recorded a few times. V is TRBV6-4 and J is TRBJ2-2; tentative D call: TRBD2 (5 bases). This CDR3 comprises 14 residues. CDR1 MRHNA and CDR2 SNTAGT come from the germline V gene. Trimming took 9 bases from V and 0 from J, leaving 11 bases between them. CDR3 DNA: TGTGCCAGTGGTTCCGGGGCGAACACCGGGGAGCTGTTTTTT. Encoded protein: CASGSGANTGELFF.

V usage is TRBV5-1 and J usage is TRBJ2-7; D is unresolved. CDR1 SGHRS and CDR2 YFSETQ come from the germline V gene. The CDR3 loop spans 14 amino acids. V dropped 0 bases and J dropped 0 bases, with 7 bases sitting between them. The CDR3 bases are TGCGCCAGCAGCTTGGGTATTGGCTCCTACGAGCAGTACTTC. This sequence encodes CASSLGIGSYEQYF.

V and J are TRBV7-9 and TRBJ1-1; the D gene is possibly TRBD1 (6 bases). The V end lost 3 bases, the J end lost 10 bases, and 15 bases lay between the germline ends. Germline V lookup: CDR1 SEHNR, CDR2 FQNEAQ (reference sequence). The CDR3 runs to 13 residues. The DNA for the CDR3 is TGTGCCAGCAGCTTCGGAGGGGGGTTCGGAGCTTTCTTT. It codes for CASSFGGGFGAFF.

This chain connects TRBV4-2 to TRBJ2-5; 8 bases line up with TRBD2. The V segment lost 4 bases and the J segment 0 bases; nucleotides outside the gene matches: 10. Germline V lookup: CDR1 LGHNA, CDR2 YNFKEQ. There are 17 residues in the CDR3. Here the CDR3 reads CASSPGGASGYQETQYF. Here the CDR3 DNA reads TGTGCCAGCAGCCCCGGAGGGGCTAGCGGGTACCAAGAGACCCAGTACTTC.

The CDR3, as DNA: TGTGCCAGCAGTCACCCCGGGCGGTTTCATACGCAGTATTTT. This translates into CASSHPGRFHTQYF. The chain links TRBV6-5 to TRBJ2-3; D not resolved. Germline V lookup: CDR1 MNHEY, CDR2 SVGAGI. This CDR3 is 14 amino acids long. Trimming stripped 5 bases from V and 7 bases from J, with 16 bases between.

The chain links TRBV18 to TRBJ1-2; D ambiguous. CDR3 length equals 15 residues. Trimming shortened V by 0 bases and J by 0 bases, and 8 bases separated the two germline ends. Germline loops: CDR1 KGHSH, CDR2 LQKENI. CDR3 bases: TGTGCCAGCTCACCACCTAATTTAGCTAACTATGGCTACACCTTC. It specifies CASSPPNLANYGYTF.

This CDR3 is CASSTTGDLVGYTF. In DNA form, the CDR3 reads TGTGCCAGTAGTACCACAGGGGACCTGGTGGGCTACACCTTC. This chain joins TRBV19 and TRBJ1-2, with 7 bases matching TRBD1. The CDR3 loop spans 14 amino acids. Germline V gene data show CDR1 as LNHDA and CDR2 as SQIVND (reference sequence). V dropped 4 bases and J dropped 8; count of bases not matched to a gene: 10.

The chain couples TRBV24-1 to TRBJ2-3, with TRBD2 matching 7 bases. Germline CDR1 KGHDR, CDR2 SFDVKD. The V and J ends lost 3 bases and 6 bases, in that order; junction bases with no gene match: 8. The CDR3 extends over 15 amino acids. The CDR3 is CATSDGASGGDTQYF. CDR3 nucleotides: TGTGCCACCAGTGATGGGGCTAGCGGCGGGGATACGCAGTATTTT.

V is TRBV6-6 and J is TRBJ1-3; a weak D match, TRBD1 (5 bases). The CDR3 contains 15 residues. Trimming removed 6 bases from V and 1 base from J, with 13 bases in between. Looked up from germline, CDR1 is MNHNY and CDR2 is SVGAGI (reference sequence). As DNA, the CDR3 is TGTGCCAGCAGGCTACTACAGGAATCTGGAAACACCATATATTTT. Its translation is CASRLLQESGNTIYF.

To note about this clone: An end of the junction does not agree with germline; a read error may underlie this. This rearrangement joins TRBV10-3 to TRBJ1-3; 7 bases line up with TRBD1. Germline CDR1 and CDR2: ENHRY and SYGVKD. The CDR3 has 14 residues. In nucleotides, the CDR3 is TGTGCCATCAGTCGCAGGGGGGATGGAGACACCATATATTTT. As protein: CAISRRGDGDTIYF.

This chain links TRBV5-1 with TRBJ2-2; D is uncertain. The CDR3 sequence is 16 residues long. V was pared by 3 bases and J by 5 bases, with 17 bases between. CDR1 and CDR2 (germline): SGHRS, YFSETQ. The CDR3 loop reads CASSSVYSSQTGELFF. The CDR3, as DNA: TGCGCCAGCAGCTCGGTCTACAGTTCTCAAACCGGGGAGCTGTTTTTT.

The chain carries TRBV4-2 and TRBJ2-5; 13 bases fit TRBD2. Germline V gives CDR1 LGHNA, CDR2 YNFKEQ. The CDR3 is 17 amino acids. V was clipped by 0 bases and J by 4 bases; unmatched bases: 5. The CDR3: CASSQDRTSGSGETQYF. Here the CDR3 DNA reads TGTGCCAGCAGCCAAGATAGGACTAGCGGGAGTGGAGAGACCCAGTACTTC.